This TCR beta chain was identified during a study of T cell repertoires in cytomegalovirus infection. Whole-study results and caveats: There were carriers of CMV plus the relevant HLA, and cumulative public TCR beta family frequency identified them. The ex vivo response showed dominance by HLA-C-restricted CMV-specific TCR beta clonotypes.

Trimming removed 4 bases from V and 7 bases from J; junction bases left unmatched: 8. Germline CDR1 MDHEN, CDR2 SYDVKM. This CDR3 is built from 16 residues. This clonotype appeared a few times. Its antigen is unidentified. TCRdb re-called the reads with MiXCR, one entry per CDR3 protein. The table shows approximately 180,000 distinct CDR3 sequences, with about a sixth occurring only once. V usage is TRBV28 and J usage is TRBJ2-4, with 12 bases lining up with TRBD2. The receptor was derived from a human donor in good health (CMV status not recorded). Some clones in this sample may be carry-over from other donors' samples. Sequenced sample: CD8+ T cells from PBMCs. The DNA of the CDR3 is TGTGCCAGCAGTTCCTTGACTAGCGGGGGCCTCAACATTCAGTACTTC. This codes for CASSSLTSGGLNIQYF.